The sample holds a few counts of the clone carrying this T cell receptor beta chain. The record originates from a study of T-cell reconstitution after alpha-beta-depleted transplantation in children. V lost 6 bases and J lost 3, with 18 bases in between. The CDR3 sequence is 16 residues long. CDR1 and CDR2 (germline): ENHRY, SYGVKD. The authors prepared the TCRbeta library with unique molecular identifiers. TCRdb analysed the PCR reads with MiXCR anew, one entry per CDR3 protein. Counted here are approximately 390,000 distinct CDR3 sequences, under 13% occurring once; the ten biggest clones make up over 4.5%.

This specimen was PBMCs from the stem cell graft donor, taken from the stem cell graft. The chain carries TRBV10-3 and TRBJ2-1; D perhaps matches TRBD2 (5 bases). This TCR was recovered from a human donor who donated a stem cell graft to a child with acute myeloid leukemia. The CDR3 DNA reads TGTGCCATCAGCGAGCTAGCAGGTGATAGCTACAATGAGCAGTTCTTC. This encodes CAISELAGDSYNEQFF.